This is a list of T cell receptor beta chains from one sample in a study of a mutant IDH1 vaccine in newly diagnosed glioma. Clones were sequenced by immunoSEQ multiplex PCR, and TCRdb holds only the in-frame ones, with some missing. Of 50,000 to 60,000 clones detected, 80% appear once; the ten largest clones hold about 6.3%. What these receptors recognize is not known. This specimen was PBMCs, taken from a glioma patient whose treatment included an IDH1 peptide vaccine. These receptors were taken from a man in his forties or fifties with glioma. Both conserved end residues are part of each CDR3. A D gene is named only where the DNA matches it firmly. Clone size is not always given. Where it is, it says once, few, many or a class for expanded clones.

v_gene: TRBV5-1; d_gene: NA; j_gene: TRBJ1-5; abundance: NA; CDR3nt: TGCGCCAGCAGCTTGGAAGGAGGGGGGGCCAATCAGCCCCAGCATTTT; CDR3aa: CASSLEGGGANQPQHF
v_gene: TRBV5-5; d_gene: NA; j_gene: TRBJ1-3; abundance: NA; CDR3nt: TGTGCCAGCAGCCGGGGCAGCTCTGGAAACACCATATATTTT; CDR3aa: CASSRGSSGNTIYF
v_gene: TRBV6-1; d_gene: NA; j_gene: TRBJ2-7; abundance: NA; CDR3nt: TGTGCCAGCATCAGAGAGGCCGAAATGGCCTACGAGCAGTACTTC; CDR3aa: CASIREAEMAYEQYF
v_gene: TRBV29-1; d_gene: NA; j_gene: TRBJ1-3; abundance: NA; CDR3nt: TGCAGCGCCGAGCACACGGACTCTGGAAACACCATATATTTT; CDR3aa: CSAEHTDSGNTIYF
v_gene: TRBV6-1; d_gene: NA; j_gene: TRBJ1-2; abundance: NA; CDR3nt: TGTGCCAGCAGTGGGGGTCTCGGACAGTGGGATGGCTACACCTTC; CDR3aa: CASSGGLGQWDGYTF
v_gene: TRBV18; d_gene: NA; j_gene: TRBJ2-7; abundance: NA; CDR3nt: TGTGCCAGCTCTCCGTCCCCTTACGAGCAGTACTTC; CDR3aa: CASSPSPYEQYF
v_gene: TRBV18; d_gene: TRBD2; j_gene: TRBJ2-3; abundance: NA; CDR3nt: TGTGCCAGCTCACCGCCGACTAGCGGGTCACGCACAGATACGCAGTATTTT; CDR3aa: CASSPPTSGSRTDTQYF
v_gene: TRBV9; d_gene: NA; j_gene: TRBJ1-3; abundance: NA; CDR3nt: TGTGCCAGCACGAAGGTGAGGGGCCCCTCTGGAAACACCATATATTTT; CDR3aa: CASTKVRGPSGNTIYF
v_gene: TRBV7-8; d_gene: NA; j_gene: TRBJ2-7; abundance: once; CDR3nt: TGTGCCAGCAGCTTAGTTTGGGGGACGCGGGAGCAGTACTTC; CDR3aa: CASSLVWGTREQYF
v_gene: TRBV6-1; d_gene: NA; j_gene: TRBJ1-5; abundance: NA; CDR3nt: TGTGCCAGCAGTGAAGTGTTCGGGATAAATCAGCCCCAGCATTTT; CDR3aa: CASSEVFGINQPQHF
v_gene: TRBV6-4; d_gene: TRBD2; j_gene: TRBJ2-2; abundance: NA; CDR3nt: TGTGCCAGCAGTGAAAAAGCGGGGGGCACCGGGGAGCTGTTTTTT; CDR3aa: CASSEKAGGTGELFF
v_gene: TRBV9; d_gene: TRBD1; j_gene: TRBJ1-2; abundance: NA; CDR3nt: TGTGCCAGCAGGGGGGACAGGTATGGCTACACCTTC; CDR3aa: CASRGDRYGYTF
v_gene: TRBV30; d_gene: NA; j_gene: TRBJ1-4; abundance: few; CDR3nt: TGTGCCTGGAGTGTCCAGGAGGGGGTGAAACTGTTTTTT; CDR3aa: CAWSVQEGVKLFF
v_gene: TRBV6-1; d_gene: TRBD2; j_gene: TRBJ2-3; abundance: NA; CDR3nt: TGTGCCAGCAGTGAGACTAGCGGGGGGGCAGATACGCAGTATTTT; CDR3aa: CASSETSGGADTQYF
v_gene: TRBV9; d_gene: TRBD1; j_gene: TRBJ1-5; abundance: NA; CDR3nt: TGTGCCCCAAAACGAGGGGGCCCCTTCAATCAGCCCCAGCATTTT; CDR3aa: CAPKRGGPFNQPQHF
v_gene: TRBV13; d_gene: TRBD2; j_gene: TRBJ2-7; abundance: few; CDR3nt: TGTGCCAGCAGCCCCCGAGAGACTAGCGGGGGTTGGTCCTACGAGCAGTACTTC; CDR3aa: CASSPRETSGGWSYEQYF
v_gene: TRBV10-2; d_gene: NA; j_gene: TRBJ2-5; abundance: NA; CDR3nt: TGCGCCAGCAGAAGGGGGGACGAGGGACGCCAAGAGACCCAGTACTTC; CDR3aa: CASRRGDEGRQETQYF
v_gene: TRBV21-1; d_gene: NA; j_gene: TRBJ1-1; abundance: few; CDR3nt: TGTGCCAGCAGCCCAGCTCGGGGGCAGCCGGGCGCTGAAGCTTTCTTT; CDR3aa: CASSPARGQPGAEAFF
v_gene: TRBV18; d_gene: NA; j_gene: TRBJ1-1; abundance: NA; CDR3nt: TGTGCCAGCTCACCCTTACCCCGGAACACTGAAGCTTTCTTT; CDR3aa: CASSPLPRNTEAFF
v_gene: TRBV10-3; d_gene: NA; j_gene: TRBJ1-1; abundance: few; CDR3nt: TGTGCCACGGTCAGGGTGCTAAGCACTGAAGCTTTCTTT; CDR3aa: CATVRVLSTEAFF
v_gene: TRBV4-2; d_gene: TRBD2; j_gene: TRBJ2-3; abundance: NA; CDR3nt: TGTGCCAGCAGCCAGAGGAAAAGCGGGGGGGCCGCAGATACGCAGTATTTT; CDR3aa: CASSQRKSGGAADTQYF
v_gene: TRBV19; d_gene: NA; j_gene: TRBJ1-2; abundance: NA; CDR3nt: TGTGCCAGTAGTATCGGGCCCCAGCGGGGCTACACCTTC; CDR3aa: CASSIGPQRGYTF
v_gene: TRBV2; d_gene: NA; j_gene: TRBJ2-2; abundance: NA; CDR3nt: TGTGCCAGCACCGGGGAGCTGTTTTTT; CDR3aa: CASTGELFF
v_gene: TRBV4-2; d_gene: NA; j_gene: TRBJ1-6; abundance: many; CDR3nt: TGTGCCAGCAGCCAAGATCGCCGGGATGGGTCACCCCTCCACTTT; CDR3aa: CASSQDRRDGSPLHF
v_gene: TRBV11-2; d_gene: TRBD2; j_gene: TRBJ2-7; abundance: NA; CDR3nt: TGTGCCAGCAGCTCCTCTAGCGGGGGGTCCTACGAGCAGTACTTC; CDR3aa: CASSSSSGGSYEQYF
v_gene: TRBV29-1; d_gene: NA; j_gene: TRBJ2-5; abundance: NA; CDR3nt: TGCAGCGTTGGAATGTCGGCCTCCCAAGAGACCCAGTACTTC; CDR3aa: CSVGMSASQETQYF
v_gene: TRBV19; d_gene: TRBD1; j_gene: TRBJ1-1; abundance: NA; CDR3nt: TGTGCCACCAGGACACCGGGACAGACGAACACTGAAGCTTTCTTT; CDR3aa: CATRTPGQTNTEAFF
v_gene: TRBV6-5; d_gene: NA; j_gene: TRBJ2-5; abundance: NA; CDR3nt: TGTGCCAGCAGGGTGGGACCCCAAGAGACCCAGTACTTC; CDR3aa: CASRVGPQETQYF
v_gene: TRBV11-2; d_gene: NA; j_gene: TRBJ2-1; abundance: few; CDR3nt: TGTGCCAGCAGCTTAGACCTCGAGACAGGCAATGAGCAGTTCTTC; CDR3aa: CASSLDLETGNEQFF
v_gene: TRBV7-9; d_gene: NA; j_gene: TRBJ1-2; abundance: NA; CDR3nt: TGTGCCAGCAGCTTAGGAGAAGGGAGCCTCTATGGCTACACCTTC; CDR3aa: CASSLGEGSLYGYTF
v_gene: TRBV7-9; d_gene: TRBD2; j_gene: TRBJ2-1; abundance: once; CDR3nt: TGTGCCAGCAGCTTGGCGGGGGGAGGCAATGAGCAGTTCTTC; CDR3aa: CASSLAGGGNEQFF
v_gene: TRBV20-1; d_gene: NA; j_gene: TRBJ1-1; abundance: few; CDR3nt: TGCAGTGCTAGAGGGCAGGGCCCAGCTTTCTTT; CDR3aa: CSARGQGPAFF